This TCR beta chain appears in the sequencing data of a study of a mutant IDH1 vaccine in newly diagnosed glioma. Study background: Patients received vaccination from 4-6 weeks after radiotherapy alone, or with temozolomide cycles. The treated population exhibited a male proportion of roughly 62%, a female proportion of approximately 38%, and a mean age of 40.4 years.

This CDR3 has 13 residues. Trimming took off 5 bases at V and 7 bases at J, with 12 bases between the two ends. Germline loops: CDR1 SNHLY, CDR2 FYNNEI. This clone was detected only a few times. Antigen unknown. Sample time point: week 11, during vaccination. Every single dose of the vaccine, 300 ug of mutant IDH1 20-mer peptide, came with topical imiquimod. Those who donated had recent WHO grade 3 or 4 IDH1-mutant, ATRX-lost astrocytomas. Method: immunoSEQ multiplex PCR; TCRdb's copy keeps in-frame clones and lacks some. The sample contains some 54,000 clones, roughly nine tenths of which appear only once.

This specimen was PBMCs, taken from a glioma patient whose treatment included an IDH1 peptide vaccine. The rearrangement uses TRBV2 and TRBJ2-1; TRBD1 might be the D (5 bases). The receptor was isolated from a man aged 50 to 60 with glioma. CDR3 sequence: CASSTDNRNEQFF. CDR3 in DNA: TGTGCCAGCAGTACGGACAACCGGAATGAGCAGTTCTTC.